Below, 21 T cell receptor beta chains from the same sample are listed, as sequenced in a study of blood T cells in healthy people across ages. Using a J-beta primer mix together with a sample-barcoded 5' primer, a second PCR was run for about 6 to 11 cycles. TCRdb reprocessed the 5' RACE reads via MiXCR and lists one record per CDR3 protein. The sample includes roughly 1,100,000 distinct CDR3 sequences, 20% to 25% of them seen just once. This sample also belongs to another study, concerning T cells of mothers and their children.

Material: blood. These receptors all stem from a girl aged 2 to 10 in good health.

This clonotype was seen a few times. The V call is TRBV2, the J call TRBJ2-1; TRBD1 or TRBD2 may be the D gene (7 bases each). The CDR3 has 14 residues. Looked up from germline, CDR1 is SNHLY and CDR2 is FYNNEI. Trimming left V 3 bases short and J 8 bases short, with 14 bases between. The CDR3: CASSEEQGGYEQFF. The CDR3 DNA reads TGTGCCAGCAGTGAGGAGCAGGGGGGGTATGAGCAGTTCTTC.

CDR3 sequence (DNA): TGCGCCAGCAGCCAAGAATTCGGCTTACAGGGGCGGTCGAGGACTGAAGCTTTCTTT. It yields the protein CASSQEFGLQGRSRTEAFF. The chain has TRBV4-1 and TRBJ1-1; TRBD1 agrees at 7 bases. Trimming took 0 bases from V and 5 from J; bases not matched to a gene: 18. This CDR3 spans 19 amino acids. Germline-derived CDR1 and CDR2 are MGHRA and YSYEKL.

This clonotype was seen only a few times. The chain carries TRBV4-1 and TRBJ1-4; D remains ambiguous. V dropped 4 bases and J dropped 0 bases, with 9 bases sitting between them. Germline V gene data show CDR1 as MGHRA and CDR2 as YSYEKL. There are 15 residues in the CDR3. The CDR3 sequence: CASSLLFATNEKLFF. CDR3 bases: TGCGCCAGCAGCCTTCTGTTTGCAACTAATGAAAAACTGTTTTTT.

The DNA for the CDR3 is TGTGCCAGCAGTTTATTGTGGGGCTCCTACAATGAGCAGTTCTTC. Translated, it gives CASSLLWGSYNEQFF. The chain links TRBV28 to TRBJ2-1, with unresolved D. The V end was cut by 1 base, the J end by 0 bases, with 7 bases between. Germline V gives CDR1 MDHEN, CDR2 SYDVKM. The CDR3 is 15 residues long.

The chain links TRBV7-9 to TRBJ2-5; the match to TRBD2 covers 7 bases. The CDR3 has 13 residues. V shed 5 bases and J 3 bases; nucleotides not matched to a gene: 3. Germline V CDR1 and CDR2: SEHNR, FQNEAQ (reference sequence). The CDR3 here is CASSGLVEETQYF. The CDR3 DNA follows: TGTGCCAGCAGCGGACTAGTCGAAGAGACCCAGTACTTC.

V gene TRBV20-1 combines with J gene TRBJ2-7; 7 nucleotides agree with TRBD2. The end of the DNA is better explained by TRBJ2-1, so the J call may be wrong. This CDR3 is built from 15 residues. From germline, CDR1 is DFQATT and CDR2 SNEGSKA (reference sequence). The CDR3 loop reads CSASLGLGLYDEQFF. CDR3 nucleotides: TGCAGTGCTAGTCTCGGACTAGGATTGTACGATGAGCAGTTCTTC.

This clonotype was observed a few times. This rearrangement joins TRBV12-3 or TRBV12-4 to TRBJ2-3, with 8 bases lining up with TRBD1. The V gene end was trimmed by 3 bases and the J gene end by 5 bases; junction bases not matched to a gene: 4. CDR3 length: 14 amino acids. The CDR3 here is CASSLTGVGDTQYF. The CDR3 bases are TGTGCCAGCAGTTTGACAGGGGTGGGAGATACGCAGTATTTT.

This rearrangement joins TRBV4-1 to TRBJ2-4; 8 nucleotides agree with TRBD1. The CDR3 is 16 residues long. V lost 6 bases to trimming and J lost 8 bases; unmatched junction nucleotides: 15. Per the germline V gene, CDR1 is MGHRA and CDR2 is YSYEKL. The chain's CDR3 is CASRSGPAGGPDIQYF. The CDR3 bases are TGCGCCAGCAGGTCAGGGCCCGCAGGGGGCCCGGACATTCAGTACTTC.

The chain uses TRBV19 and TRBJ2-2, with a weak D call TRBD2 (6 bases). Germline V CDR1 and CDR2: LNHDA, SQIVND (reference sequence). The CDR3 is 14 residues long. V lost 10 bases, J lost 0 bases, and 12 bases lay in between. The CDR3 loop reads CATLWGANTGELFF. DNA of the CDR3: TGTGCCACCCTTTGGGGGGCGAACACCGGGGAGCTGTTTTTT.

This clonotype was seen more than once but under ten times. The chain is built from TRBV13 and TRBJ1-2; TRBD1 is a possible D gene (6 bases). This CDR3 is 15 amino acids long. V was trimmed by 3 bases and J by 4 bases, leaving 15 bases between them. Per germline, CDR1 PRHDT and CDR2 FYEKMQ (reference sequence). The CDR3 loop is CASSFSGDGIYGYTF. CDR3 DNA sequence: TGTGCCAGCAGCTTCTCAGGGGACGGAATCTATGGCTACACCTTC.

This chain uses TRBV9 with TRBJ2-1; TRBD2 agrees at 7 bases. TRBJ2-5 explains the end of the DNA better; the J call may be wrong. CDR1 and CDR2 from the germline V gene are SGDLS and YYNGEE. This CDR3 is 15 amino acids long. The CDR3 bases are TGTGCCAGCAGCGCCTCGGGGACTACGGGGGAGACCCAGTACTTC. It is translated as CASSASGTTGETQYF.

J is TRBJ1-1 and V is TRBV5-4; D might be TRBD1 (6 bases). V shed 6 bases and J shed 1 base, with 10 bases lying between them. Germline CDR1 SGHNT, CDR2 YYREEE (reference sequence). The CDR3 contains 13 residues. CDR3 region: CASIGQSNTEAFF. As DNA, the CDR3 is TGTGCCAGCATTGGACAGTCGAACACTGAAGCTTTCTTT.

This chain uses TRBV29-1 with TRBJ2-1, with D possibly being TRBD2 (6 bases). Near its end, the DNA agrees better with TRBJ2-5, so the J call may be wrong. This CDR3 is 14 amino acids long. Per germline, CDR1 SQVTM and CDR2 ANQGSEA. CDR3 residues: CSVEAGGIRETQYF. The CDR3 DNA follows: TGCAGCGTTGAAGCTGGGGGGATCCGGGAGACCCAGTACTTC.

The CDR3 DNA sequence: TGTGCCAGCAGCGAGACAGGGATAGTTTACGAGCAGTACTTC. This encodes CASSETGIVYEQYF. The chain couples TRBV7-2 to TRBJ2-7; 7 bases are a match to TRBD1. Germline V gene lookup returns CDR1 SGHTA and CDR2 FQGNSA. The CDR3 is made up of 14 amino acids. V lost 5 bases and J lost 4; bases outside the gene matches: 8.

V gene TRBV4-3 combines with J gene TRBJ2-7; D gene unclear. The CDR3 length is 15 residues. Germline CDR1 and CDR2: LGHNA and YSLEER. Trimming took 1 base from V and 0 from J, leaving 10 bases between them. CDR3 coding DNA: TGCGCCAGCAGCCAAGGTAATGACCCCTCCTACGAGCAGTACTTC. Protein: CASSQGNDPSYEQYF.

The J gene is TRBJ2-2, the V gene TRBV14, with D uncertain. Trimming took 4 bases from V and 7 from J, leaving 10 bases between them. The CDR3 sequence is 13 residues long. The germline V gene has CDR1 SGHDN and CDR2 FVKESK. The CDR3 loop reads CASSLWLGGELFF. The CDR3, as DNA: TGTGCCAGCAGCCTTTGGTTGGGCGGGGAGCTGTTTTTT.

This clonotype was counted a few times. The chain combines TRBV6-6 with TRBJ1-1; the D gene is possibly TRBD1 (6 bases). CDR3 length: 14 residues. The ends were cut back, 6 bases at V and 2 bases at J, with 13 bases in the middle. CDR1 and CDR2 from the germline V gene are MNHNY and SVGAGI (reference sequence). CDR3 coding DNA: TGTGCCAGCAGGCGACAGGAGATAAACACTGAAGCTTTCTTT. As protein: CASRRQEINTEAFF.

The chain employs TRBV20-1 and TRBJ2-1; the match to TRBD2 covers 8 bases. The CDR3 has 16 residues. Losses at the gene ends were 0 bases for V and 1 base for J; bases not matched to a gene: 5. Per the germline V gene, CDR1 is DFQATT and CDR2 is SNEGSKA (reference sequence). The CDR3 protein is CSARDTSGNSYNEQFF. CDR3 bases: TGCAGTGCTAGAGACACTAGCGGCAATTCCTACAATGAGCAGTTCTTC.

The gene calls are TRBV5-1 and TRBJ2-4; the D gene is possibly TRBD2 (6 bases). CDR1 SGHRS and CDR2 YFSETQ come from the germline V gene. The germline V and J ends were trimmed by 0 bases and 6 bases, with 10 bases remaining between them. This CDR3 has 14 amino acids. CDR3 residues: CASSLGTIPNIQYF. The CDR3 bases are TGCGCCAGCAGCTTGGGGACTATCCCAAACATTCAGTACTTC.

The rearrangement joins TRBV24-1 to TRBJ2-5, with D possibly being TRBD1 (5 bases). There are 14 residues in the CDR3. The ends were cut back, 8 bases at V and 1 base at J, with 13 bases in the middle. Germline V gives CDR1 KGHDR, CDR2 SFDVKD. CDR3 DNA sequence: TGTGCCACCATTAAAGGGGTCCGCCAAGAGACCCAGTACTTC. This sequence encodes CATIKGVRQETQYF.

The V call is TRBV7-9, the J call TRBJ2-1, with D unclear. Germline V lookup: CDR1 SEHNR, CDR2 FQNEAQ (reference sequence). CDR3 length: 13 residues. V was pared by 5 bases and J by 6 bases, with 11 bases between. CDR3 amino acids: CASSPLPGNEQFF. The CDR3 bases are TGTGCCAGCAGCCCCCTTCCTGGCAATGAGCAGTTCTTC.